One T cell receptor beta chain is described in this entry. The antigen this receptor binds is unknown. Base qualities are not recorded, but no much larger clone differs from it by a single base. The source of the sample is a study of blood T cell repertoires in COVID-19 (dated by TCRdb to 2018 to 2021). The study in broad terms: Collaborator samples came from the United States, Italy and Spain and covered acute and convalescent phases of COVID-19. The material from the prospective study consisted of cDNA or gDNA derived from T cells, B-cell-depleted T cells, or PBMCs. Subjects who had been exposed to COVID-19, were actively infected with it, or had recovered from it provided the deeply sampled blood TCRbeta repertoires that made up the dataset. A freely available public database, intended as a resource for researchers studying the immune response to SARS-CoV-2, is where the repertoires were released. Samples were obtained from the ongoing ImmuneRACE study (first 160 participants) and from 1,254 subjects provided by 6 global collaborators. A de-identified subject ID, COVID-19 status, age in years and sex were almost always included in the sample metadata. Where HLA class I and class II types were available, the types were taken from metadata supplied by the sample provider, not from assay-based typing. The investigation overall reported the following: The amount of clinical and demographic metadata varied by source and participant and was provided uncurated.

The immunoSEQ Assay, a bias-controlled multiplex PCR, was used to amplify TCRbeta CDR3 regions from genomic DNA. Per the source publication's procedure: Within the assay, amplification of reference gene primers was used to estimate how many nucleated cells each sample contained. To quantify the absolute abundance of each unique TCRbeta CDR3 rearrangement, sequence reads were collapsed and filtered. For each sample, productive Simpson clonality was calculated as the square root of Simpson's diversity index over productive rearrangements. TCRdb retrieved this table from immuneACCESS and kept in-frame rearrangements only. Not all clones are present; in checked studies, unresolved V genes account for under half, and no reason is known for the remainder. V and J calls and clone size follow that table, whereas D and trimming were derived from the DNA. Recorded for this sample are around 30,000 clones; around 84% of them occurred a single time. Of the sample, roughly an eighth is held by the ten largest clones.

Collaborating institutions collected whole blood in K2EDTA tubes following their own protocols. For TCRbeta analysis, collaborator samples were shipped as frozen whole blood, as isolated PBMCs, or as DNA extracted from either sample type. Reading the germline V gene gives CDR1 MNHEY and CDR2 SVGEGT. The V and J ends are trimmed by 2 bases and 4 bases, leaving 20 bases between them. The CDR3 has 18 amino acids, counting the end cysteine and phenylalanine. Only the CDR3 portion is preserved as DNA: 54 bases, with reading frame beginning at the first base. This TCR was sampled from a human donor in a cohort sampled during active COVID-19. The donor label of this sample is uncertain. Sequencing input: peripheral blood. Recombination connected TRBV6-2 or TRBV6-3 to TRBJ2-2, with TRBD2 perhaps the D gene, on 5 matching bases. At the DNA level, the sequence is TGTGCCAGCAGTTACGCGGGCTATCCCTCCATGGGCACCGGGGAGCTGTTTTTT. This encodes CASSYAGYPSMGTGELFF.